The 23 T cell receptor beta chains given below trace back to one sample, sequenced in a study of blood T cell repertoires in COVID-19. Repertoires were generated with immunoSEQ multiplex PCR, while TCRdb's copy carries only in-frame clones and drops some. This table has approximately 75,000 clones, 65% to 90% appearing once. The sequencing sample was made of peripheral blood. These receptors all stem from a man aged 25 to 40 with COVID-19, enrolled during active disease.

This chain uses TRBV15 with TRBJ1-5; TRBD1 agrees at 8 bases. V was clipped by 1 base and J by 0 bases; unmatched bases: 5. CDR1 is LNHNV and CDR2 is YYDKDF in the germline V gene (reference sequence). This CDR3 region has 17 residues. CDR3 bases: TGTGCCACCAGCAGAGGGCAGGGGGCTTATAGCAATCAGCCCCAGCATTTT. Translating it yields CATSRGQGAYSNQPQHF.

The V and J genes are TRBV6-5 and TRBJ1-4, with 8 bases identical to TRBD1. The CDR3 loop spans 15 amino acids. Germline assignment: CDR1 MNHEY and CDR2 SVGAGI. J was trimmed by 3 bases and V by 7 bases; bases with no gene match: 7. The CDR3 protein is CASITQGASNEKLFF. DNA of the CDR3: TGTGCCAGCATTACGCAGGGGGCCTCTAATGAAAAACTGTTTTTT.

The rearrangement joins TRBV2 to TRBJ1-6; 9 nucleotides align to TRBD1. The CDR3 runs to 14 residues. V was clipped by 6 bases and J by 9 bases; unmatched bases: 6. From germline, CDR1 is SNHLY and CDR2 FYNNEI. CDR3 coding DNA: TGTGCCAGCAGGCAGGACAGGGGAGGTTCACCCCTCCACTTT. Amino acids: CASRQDRGGSPLHF. The full variable domain, in which reference TRBV2 and TRBJ1-6 provide the parts outside the CDR3, is EPEVTQTPSHQVTQMGQEVILRCVPISNHLYFYWYRQILGQKVEFLVSFYNNEISEKSEIFDDQFSVERPDGSNFTLKIRSTKLEDSAMYFCASRQDRGGSPLHFGNGTRLTVT.

This rearrangement joins TRBV6-5 to TRBJ1-5, with D perhaps TRBD1 (6 bases). CDR1 and CDR2 (germline): MNHEY, SVGAGI. Between the trimmed V and J ends, which lost 7 bases and 4 bases, there was a span of 14 bases. There are 14 residues in the CDR3. The CDR3 loop is CASTPRGRNQPQHF. In DNA, the CDR3 is TGTGCCAGCACCCCCAGGGGAAGAAATCAGCCCCAGCATTTT.

This clone has only a few counts. The chain combines TRBV19 with TRBJ2-7; the match to TRBD1 covers 12 bases. Germline assignment: CDR1 LNHDA and CDR2 SQIVND (reference sequence). This CDR3 region has 12 residues. In DNA, the CDR3 is TGTTCGACGGGACAGGGGGCTAACGAGCAGTACTTC. This sequence encodes CSTGQGANEQYF.

J is TRBJ2-1 and V is TRBV28; 10 nucleotides agree with TRBD2. Germline V lookup: CDR1 MDHEN, CDR2 SYDVKM. V gave up 6 bases and J gave up 9 bases; unmatched junction bases: 8. The CDR3 extends over 14 amino acids. The CDR3 bases are TGTGCCAGCAGACCGGGACTAGCGTCCGGTGAGCAGTTCTTC. Translated, it gives CASRPGLASGEQFF.

The chain couples TRBV2 to TRBJ1-1, with TRBD1 as a possible D gene (5 bases). Germline V gives CDR1 SNHLY, CDR2 FYNNEI. The CDR3 spans 14 residues. Trimming left V 2 bases short and J 5 bases short, with 12 bases between. The CDR3 nucleotides read TGTGCCAGCAGTGAATGGACCCGGGGGACTGAAGCTTTCTTT. Residues: CASSEWTRGTEAFF.

The count of this clone is one. The same CDR3 also results from other DNA sequences found in this sample. The genes are TRBV24-1 and TRBJ2-1; D uncertain. Looked up from germline, CDR1 is KGHDR and CDR2 is SFDVKD. The CDR3 has 15 residues. Trimming left V 3 bases short and J 0 bases short, with 8 bases between. The CDR3 nucleotides read TGTGCCACCAGTGATCGCGGCGGCTCCTACAATGAGCAGTTCTTC. Amino acid sequence: CATSDRGGSYNEQFF.

This rearrangement joins TRBV28 to TRBJ2-2; TRBD2 matches 16 bases. The CDR3 extends over 20 amino acids. CDR1 and CDR2 from the germline V gene are MDHEN and SYDVKM. With V trimmed by 4 bases and J by 7 bases, 15 bases remained unmatched. The CDR3 sequence is CASSSTGLAGGKGTIGELFF. The CDR3 DNA reads TGTGCCAGCAGTTCTACGGGACTAGCGGGAGGGAAGGGTACCATCGGGGAGCTGTTTTTT.

In regard to this clone: The germline gene is not matched at one end of the junction; a read error may be the cause. The chain links TRBV6-2 or TRBV6-3 to TRBJ1-2; no reliable D call. The CDR3 extends over 14 amino acids. The germline CDR1 and CDR2 sequences are MNHEY and SVGEGT. The CDR3 DNA follows: TGTGCCGGCAGTTACTCGACACTTAACTATGGCTACACCTTC. This sequence encodes CAGSYSTLNYGYTF.

This chain links TRBV5-4 with TRBJ1-5; D is perhaps TRBD1 (6 bases). Looked up from germline, CDR1 is SGHNT and CDR2 is YYREEE (reference sequence). Trimming took 0 bases from V and 6 from J, leaving 13 bases between them. The CDR3 has 15 residues. CDR3 nucleotides: TGTGCCAGCAGCTTGGATGGGGGCGCGGGTCAGCCCCAGCATTTT. Its translation is CASSLDGGAGQPQHF.

V and J are TRBV4-1 and TRBJ2-1, with D tentatively TRBD1 (5 bases). Trimming removed 0 bases at V and 5 bases at J, with 11 bases between. This CDR3 spans 15 amino acids. Germline CDR1 is MGHRA and CDR2 is YSYEKL. CDR3: CASSQEITGNNEQFF. Here the CDR3 DNA reads TGCGCCAGCAGCCAAGAAATTACAGGAAACAATGAGCAGTTCTTC.

The chain links TRBV5-1 to TRBJ1-4; 7 bases fit TRBD1. This CDR3 has 15 residues. The V gene end was trimmed by 3 bases and the J gene end by 8 bases; junction bases not matched to a gene: 10. Germline V gives CDR1 SGHRS, CDR2 YFSETQ. The CDR3 loop is CASSSDRVGKEKLFF. In DNA, the CDR3 is TGCGCCAGCAGCTCCGACAGGGTGGGGAAGGAAAAACTGTTTTTT.

This clone was detected once. The rearrangement links TRBV18 to TRBJ2-7; 8 bases are a match to TRBD2. V trimming: 2 bases; J trimming: 3 bases; junction bases outside the gene matches: 9. The CDR3 runs to 16 residues. In germline, CDR1 is KGHSH, CDR2 LQKENI. This CDR3 is CASSPTYREGLYEQYF. CDR3 coding DNA: TGTGCCAGCTCACCAACTTACCGGGAGGGGCTCTACGAGCAGTACTTC.

In this sample, this clone turned up a few times. The chain joins TRBV19 to TRBJ2-1; maybe TRBD2 (6 bases). Germline lookup yields CDR1 LNHDA and CDR2 SQIVND (reference sequence). There are 16 residues in the CDR3. The V end was cut by 7 bases, the J end by 0 bases, with 16 bases between. The CDR3 DNA is TGTGCCAGTAAGAGCGGGCACTCCAGCTCCTACAATGAGCAGTTCTTC. Translating gives CASKSGHSSSYNEQFF.

The chain recombines TRBV5-1 with TRBJ2-1; D possibly corresponds to TRBD1 (5 bases). Deletions cut 1 base from V and 4 bases from J, with 15 bases between. Germline V gives CDR1 SGHRS, CDR2 YFSETQ. The CDR3 consists of 16 residues. The CDR3 protein is CASSLSGARVYNEQFF. The CDR3 nucleotides are TGCGCCAGCAGCTTGAGTGGGGCCCGCGTATACAATGAGCAGTTCTTC. The full variable domain, in which reference TRBV5-1 and TRBJ2-1 provide the parts outside the CDR3, is KAGVTQTPRYLIKTRGQQVTLSCSPISGHRSVSWYQQTPGQGLQFLFEYFSETQRNKGNFPGRFSGRQFSNSRSEMNVSTLELGDSALYLCASSLSGARVYNEQFFGPGTRLTVL.

The chain is built from TRBV9 and TRBJ2-7; 9 bases line up with TRBD2. The CDR3 is 15 amino acids. Germline lookup yields CDR1 SGDLS and CDR2 YYNGEE. V dropped 0 bases and J dropped 1; count of bases not matched to a gene: 2. This chain's CDR3 is CASSVDSGGSYEQYF. The CDR3 DNA reads TGTGCCAGCAGCGTAGACAGCGGGGGGTCCTACGAGCAGTACTTC.

The V gene is TRBV28, the J gene TRBJ1-2; possibly TRBD1 for D (6 bases). Trimming shortened V by 5 bases and J by 4 bases, and 11 bases separated the two germline ends. From germline, CDR1 is MDHEN and CDR2 SYDVKM. This CDR3 has 13 amino acids. In DNA form, the CDR3 reads TGTGCCAGCAGTGCGGACAGAGCCTATGGCTACACCTTC. Its translation is CASSADRAYGYTF.

The V gene is TRBV7-2, the J gene TRBJ2-3, with TRBD2 matching over 7 bases. This CDR3 contains 15 residues. From germline, CDR1 is SGHTA and CDR2 FQGNSA. V lost 3 bases to trimming and J lost 6 bases; unmatched junction nucleotides: 9. CDR3 amino acids: CASSLGGRPGDTQYF. In DNA, the CDR3 is TGTGCCAGCAGCTTGGGCGGGAGACCGGGGGATACGCAGTATTTT.

This chain uses TRBV10-1 with TRBJ2-5, with TRBD1 matching 11 bases. The CDR3 consists of 15 residues. Unmatched junction bases numbered 5, after V lost 3 bases and J lost 5 bases. CDR1 and CDR2 (germline): WNHNN, SYGVQD (reference sequence). The CDR3 sequence: CASSEGQGAGETQYF. In DNA form, the CDR3 reads TGCGCCAGCAGTGAAGGACAGGGGGCGGGGGAGACCCAGTACTTC.

V is TRBV6-5 and J is TRBJ2-6; D perhaps matches TRBD2 (6 bases). Trimming took 2 bases from V and 0 from J, leaving 8 bases between them. This CDR3 comprises 16 residues. CDR1 and CDR2 (germline): MNHEY, SVGAGI. DNA of the CDR3: TGTGCCAGCAGTTACGTTAGCGGCTCTGGGGCCAACGTCCTGACTTTC. Its protein product is CASSYVSGSGANVLTF.

The chain uses TRBV29-1 and TRBJ2-5; no clear D. V was cut by 1 base and J by 5 bases, with 8 bases left in between. Germline CDR1 is SQVTM and CDR2 is ANQGSEA. The CDR3 extends over 12 amino acids. CDR3 nucleotides: TGCAGCGTTGAAGGAGGAAGGGAGACCCAGTACTTC. Its translation is CSVEGGRETQYF.

In nucleotides, the CDR3 is TGTGCCAGCAGGACTAGCGGGAGTGATACGCAGTATTTT. Translation gives CASRTSGSDTQYF. The chain uses TRBV27 and TRBJ2-3; 12 nucleotides agree with TRBD2. The CDR3 totals 13 residues. Germline V lookup: CDR1 MNHEY, CDR2 SMNVEV (reference sequence). The V gene end was trimmed by 6 bases and the J gene end by 6 bases; junction bases not matched to a gene: 1.